The rows below give T cell receptor beta chains drawn from one sample of a study of T cells in Graves' hyperthyroidism and ophthalmopathy. In TCRdb, the multiplex PCR reads were re-called with MiXCR into one record per CDR3 protein. Of 380,000 or so distinct CDR3 sequences listed, roughly 14% are singletons. The sample comprised blood. These receptors were collected from a man aged 25 to 45 with Graves' hyperthyroidism that later progressed to Graves' ophthalmopathy. CDR3s include the opening cysteine and the closing phenylalanine or tryptophan. D genes are given only for firm matches. Size is stated for part of the rows, as once, few or many counts, or as a class when the clone is expanded.

TRBJ2-1 TRBV11-1 - many CASSIRPDNEQFF TGTGCCAGCAGCATACGACCAGACAATGAGCAGTTCTTC
TRBJ2-3 TRBV7-2 TRBD2 many CASSLPTSGTDTQYF TGTGCCAGCAGCTTACCGACTAGCGGCACAGATACGCAGTATTTT
TRBJ2-1 TRBV11-2 TRBD2 many CASSPTGLAGQFF TGTGCCAGCAGCCCTACTGGACTAGCTGGGCAGTTCTTC
TRBJ2-1 TRBV11-2 TRBD2 many CASSLGLAGGLSYNEQFF TGTGCCAGCAGCTTAGGGCTAGCGGGGGGGCTATCCTACAATGAGCAGTTCTTC
TRBJ1-1 TRBV3-1 - few CASSLEEMNTEAFF TGTGCCAGCAGCCTCGAGGAGATGAACACTGAAGCTTTCTTT
TRBJ1-4 TRBV2 - few CASSEALQTGTNEKLFF TGTGCCAGCAGTGAAGCGCTTCAAACAGGAACTAATGAAAAACTGTTTTTT
TRBJ1-5 TRBV7-8 - few CASSLKGKNQPQHF TGTGCCAGCAGCTTAAAAGGGAAAAATCAGCCCCAGCATTTT
TRBJ2-2 TRBV5-1 TRBD1 once CASSLRTGKDGELLF TGCGCCAGCAGCTTGAGGACAGGAAAGGACGGGGAGCTGCTTTTT
TRBJ1-2 TRBV18 - few CASSPPNLDNGYTF TGTGCCAGCTCACCACCTAACTTGGACAATGGCTACACCTTC
TRBJ1-4 TRBV5-4 - few CASSLGTATNEKLFF TGTGCCAGCAGCTTGGGGACAGCAACTAATGAAAAACTGTTTTTT
TRBJ2-3 TRBV11-3 TRBD2 few CASSHRLAGTGDTQYF TGTGCCAGCAGCCACCGACTAGCGGGGACGGGAGATACGCAGTATTTT
TRBJ2-1 TRBV30 TRBD2 - CAGLQPGLAGAQGWGYNEQFF TGTGCCGGGCTTCAACCGGGACTAGCGGGGGCCCAAGGATGGGGATACAATGAGCAGTTCTTC
TRBJ1-3 TRBV5-1 TRBD1 few CASSGGQAGNTIYF TGCGCCAGCAGCGGCGGACAGGCTGGAAACACCATATATTTT
TRBJ2-1 TRBV6-1 TRBD2 many CASSGLAGGRDEQFF TGTGCCAGCAGTGGACTAGCGGGGGGGCGGGATGAGCAGTTCTTC
TRBJ2-5 TRBV20-1 - - CSARVENQETQYF TGCAGTGCTAGAGTTGAGAATCAAGAGACCCAGTACTTC
TRBJ2-3 TRBV3-1 - many CASSQAEGRADTQYF TGTGCCAGCAGCCAAGCGGAGGGTAGAGCAGATACGCAGTATTTT
TRBJ2-3 TRBV28 - - CASSLTSSPDTQYF TGTGCCAGCAGTTTAACTAGCAGTCCAGATACGCAGTATTTT
TRBJ1-4 TRBV5-4 - few CASSLVGRGDEKLFF TGTGCCAGCAGCTTGGTGGGGAGGGGCGATGAAAAACTGTTTTTT
TRBJ2-7 TRBV4-1 TRBD1 few CASSYGQGAREQYF TGCGCCAGCAGCTACGGACAGGGGGCTCGCGAGCAGTACTTC
TRBJ1-1 TRBV20-1 - many CSAKGGGDTEAFF TGCAGTGCTAAAGGGGGTGGGGACACTGAAGCTTTCTTT
TRBJ2-5 TRBV7-9 - - CASKTRGAETQYF TGTGCCAGCAAAACCAGGGGCGCGGAGACCCAGTACTTC
TRBJ2-2 TRBV5-1 TRBD1 once CASSLSVRTGGFGELFF TGCGCCAGCAGCTTGAGCGTGCGGACAGGGGGCTTCGGGGAGCTGTTTTTT
TRBJ2-7 TRBV11-2 - - CASSLGTGPKAPYEQYF TGTGCCAGCAGCTTAGGAACGGGACCTAAGGCGCCCTACGAGCAGTACTTC
TRBJ2-1 TRBV3-1 - - CASSQSSAGSSYNEQFF TGTGCCAGCAGCCAATCGTCGGCGGGGAGCTCCTACAATGAGCAGTTCTTC
TRBJ2-7 TRBV3-1 - many CASSQDWSAGRSYEQYF TGTGCCAGCAGCCAAGATTGGTCGGCGGGGCGCTCCTACGAGCAGTACTTC
TRBJ1-2 TRBV19 - few CASSVTGRFNYGYTF TGTGCCAGTAGTGTCACAGGACGCTTTAACTATGGCTACACCTTC
TRBJ2-2 TRBV7-8 - many CASSFWEQTNTGELFF TGTGCCAGCAGCTTCTGGGAGCAGACGAACACCGGGGAGCTGTTTTTT
TRBJ2-5 TRBV3-1 - few CASRRMGETQYF TGTGCCAGCCGGCGGATGGGAGAGACCCAGTACTTC
TRBJ1-5 TRBV6-1 - many CASSERVRAPSNQPQHF TGTGCCAGCAGTGAACGGGTGAGGGCCCCTAGCAATCAGCCCCAGCATTTT
TRBJ1-2 TRBV3-1 - few CASSQDNRGYGYTF TGTGCCAGCAGCCAAGATAATAGGGGCTATGGCTACACCTTC
TRBJ1-1 TRBV7-9 - many CASSLAPGHTEAFF TGTGCCAGCAGCTTAGCCCCAGGGCACACTGAAGCTTTCTTT
TRBJ1-3 TRBV5-1 - few CASSLMPEGGNTIYF TGCGCCAGCAGCTTGATGCCAGAGGGTGGAAACACCATATATTTT
TRBJ1-2 TRBV4-1 - once CASSQGLMFYGYTF TGCGCCAGCAGCCAAGGACTGATGTTCTATGGCTACACCTTC
TRBJ1-2 TRBV12-3/TRBV12-4 - many CASTQGRGFNYGYTF TGTGCCAGCACCCAGGGGCGGGGATTTAACTATGGCTACACCTTC
TRBJ2-3 TRBV6-5 TRBD1 few CASSLQGSGTDTQYF TGTGCCAGCAGTCTACAGGGGTCGGGGACAGATACGCAGTATTTT
TRBJ2-5 TRBV2 - few CTTAPGHLSQETQYF TGTACCACCGCCCCGGGACACTTGTCCCAAGAGACCCAGTACTTC
TRBJ2-7 TRBV7-9 - many CASSASESYEQYF TGTGCCAGCAGCGCTAGCGAGTCCTACGAGCAGTACTTC
TRBJ2-2 TRBV28 - many CATYGTSGELFF TGTGCCACCTACGGGACGTCCGGGGAGCTGTTTTTT
TRBJ2-7 TRBV11-3 TRBD1 many CASSFGQEISYEQYF TGTGCCAGCAGCTTTGGACAGGAGATCTCCTACGAGCAGTACTTC
TRBJ2-1 TRBV7-9 TRBD2 - CASSLSVAGEGEQFF TGTGCCAGCAGCTTATCGGTAGCGGGGGAAGGTGAGCAGTTCTTC
TRBJ2-2 TRBV6-1 - many CASSSWSDARGNTGELFF TGTGCCAGCAGTAGCTGGTCGGACGCGCGGGGGAACACCGGGGAGCTGTTTTTT
TRBJ1-2 TRBV19 TRBD1 few CASSIGQGIGYTF TGTGCCAGTAGTATCGGACAGGGGATTGGCTACACCTTC
TRBJ2-1 TRBV7-6 TRBD2 many CASSTGGDDNEQFF TGTGCCAGCAGCACGGGGGGGGACGACAATGAGCAGTTCTTC
TRBJ1-1 TRBV11-1 - many CASSHMDGNTEAFF TGTGCCAGCAGCCACATGGACGGGAACACTGAAGCTTTCTTT
TRBJ2-1 TRBV9 TRBD2 - CASSLPGTSGSSSYNEQFF TGTGCCAGCAGCTTGCCCGGGACTAGCGGGTCCAGCTCCTACAATGAGCAGTTCTTC
TRBJ2-2 TRBV12-3/TRBV12-4 - many CASSFQTGELFF TGTGCCAGCAGTTTTCAAACCGGGGAGCTGTTTTTT
TRBJ2-2 TRBV5-1 TRBD1 few CASSTTPGQKSGELFF TGCGCCAGCAGCACAACACCGGGACAGAAGTCCGGGGAGCTGTTTTTT
TRBJ2-1 TRBV5-1 - - CASSPVSWTSSYNEQFF TGCGCCAGCAGCCCCGTTTCTTGGACCTCGTCCTACAATGAGCAGTTCTTC
TRBJ1-2 TRBV18 TRBD1 few CASSQRGQPDGYTF TGTGCCAGCTCGCAAAGGGGACAGCCGGATGGCTACACCTTC
TRBJ2-3 TRBV28 - many CASGKPPGQRDTQYF TGTGCCAGCGGCAAACCACCGGGCCAGAGAGATACGCAGTATTTT
TRBJ2-3 TRBV11-2 - many CASSSAGHFTDTQYF TGTGCCAGCAGCTCTGCGGGACATTTTACAGATACGCAGTATTTT
TRBJ2-3 TRBV3-1 - - CASSQDQWGGGTDTQYF TGTGCCAGCAGCCAAGATCAGTGGGGTGGAGGCACAGATACGCAGTATTTT
TRBJ2-7 TRBV6-1 - many CASSETSYEQYF TGTGCCAGCAGTGAAACTTCCTACGAGCAGTACTTC
TRBJ1-2 TRBV24-1 - many CATSDSDDFGYTF TGTGCCACCAGTGATTCCGACGACTTTGGCTACACCTTC
TRBJ2-1 TRBV5-1 - - CASSLRGPPYNEQFF TGCGCCAGCAGCTTGCGAGGGCCCCCCTACAATGAGCAGTTCTTC
TRBJ1-6 TRBV12-5 - - CASGLGGSYNSPLHF TGTGCTAGTGGTTTGGGGGGGTCCTATAATTCACCCCTCCACTTT
TRBJ2-2 TRBV5-1 - - CASSLVQGNTGELFF TGCGCCAGCAGCTTGGTCCAGGGGAACACCGGGGAGCTGTTTTTT
TRBJ2-7 TRBV24-1 - many CATSDSGRGGEQYF TGTGCCACCAGTGATTCCGGCAGGGGTGGCGAGCAGTACTTC
TRBJ2-1 TRBV5-1 TRBD1 many CASSLGQLYNEQFF TGCGCCAGCAGCCTGGGACAGCTTTACAATGAGCAGTTCTTC